A single sample gave rise to the 32 T cell receptor beta chains below, sequenced in a study of blood T cell repertoires in COVID-19. Measured with immunoSEQ multiplex PCR; TCRdb has only the in-frame clones, and not every one. The sample carries 180,000 or so clones, roughly nine tenths recorded once. Sequencing was done on a sample of peripheral blood. These receptor sequences come from a man between 18 and 29 years old with acute or convalescent COVID-19.

This chain joins TRBV30 and TRBJ1-2; 9 nucleotides line up with TRBD1. J lost 4 bases, V lost 1 base, and 13 bases had no gene match. This CDR3 region has 17 residues. Germline loops: CDR1 GTSNPN, CDR2 SVGIG (reference sequence). The CDR3 DNA reads TGTGCCTGGAGTGAAACCGGGACAGGGATCCCAATCTATGGCTACACCTTC. This gives the protein CAWSETGTGIPIYGYTF.

The chain recombines TRBV12-5 with TRBJ1-2; no clear D gene. Germline loops: CDR1 LGHNT, CDR2 FRNRAP. V gave up 6 bases and J gave up 5 bases, with 16 bases separating them. This CDR3 has 14 amino acids. The CDR3, as DNA: TGTGCTAGTGGCCCTCGGTTGGAGGAGTATGGCTACACCTTC. This sequence encodes CASGPRLEEYGYTF.

The chain has TRBV20-1 and TRBJ2-7; D gene uncertain. Looked up from germline, CDR1 is DFQATT and CDR2 is SNEGSKA (reference sequence). This CDR3 has 11 amino acids. The ends were cut back, 1 base at V and 5 bases at J, with 6 bases in the middle. This chain's CDR3 is CSARAGHEQYV. The CDR3 DNA follows: TGCAGTGCTAGAGCTGGGCACGAGCAGTACGTC.

This sequence joins TRBV4-1 and TRBJ2-1; D may be TRBD1 (6 bases). CDR1 and CDR2 from the germline V gene are MGHRA and YSYEKL. V lost 0 bases to trimming and J lost 5 bases, with 8 bases between them. This CDR3 contains 14 residues. CDR3 DNA sequence: TGCGCCAGCAGCCAAGAGGGGGCCAACAATGAGCAGTTCTTC. Its translation: CASSQEGANNEQFF.

The chain links TRBV30 to TRBJ1-3; D ambiguous. Germline V CDR1 and CDR2: GTSNPN, SVGIG (reference sequence). The CDR3 runs 15 residues. Trimming removed 1 base from V and 1 base from J, with 11 bases in between. The CDR3 region has the DNA TGTGCCTGGAGTGACCCTAGGAAATCTGGAAACACCATATATTTT. It yields the protein CAWSDPRKSGNTIYF.

This clone was seen more than once but under ten times. The genes are TRBV19 and TRBJ2-1, with D maybe TRBD2 (5 bases). Germline-derived CDR1 and CDR2 are LNHDA and SQIVND (reference sequence). V dropped 7 bases and J dropped 8 bases, with 30 bases sitting between them. This CDR3 spans 18 amino acids. CDR3 residues: CASIGWQAVGYEGDEQFF. The CDR3 bases are TGTGCCAGTATAGGGTGGCAGGCGGTCGGGTACGAGGGCGATGAGCAGTTCTTC.

This chain uses TRBV3-1 (or the pseudogene TRBV3-2) with TRBJ1-2, with D maybe TRBD1 (6 bases). Per the germline V gene, CDR1 is LGHDT and CDR2 is YNNKEL (reference sequence). The CDR3 covers 14 residues. Trimming left V 1 base short and J 1 base short, with 7 bases between. CDR3 DNA: TGTGCCAGCAGCCAAGCCAGGGGTAACTATGGCTACACCTTC. It codes for CASSQARGNYGYTF.

This chain joins TRBV6-5 and TRBJ1-4; 7 positions agree with TRBD1. V gave up 2 bases and J gave up 5 bases; unmatched junction bases: 5. Germline V gives CDR1 MNHEY, CDR2 SVGAGI. The CDR3 extends over 15 amino acids. CDR3 DNA: TGTGCCAGCAGTTACGGGGACAGATTGAATGAAAAACTGTTTTTT. This encodes CASSYGDRLNEKLFF.

The V call is TRBV7-3, the J call TRBJ2-1, with 7 nucleotides matching TRBD1. The J segment lost 2 bases and the V segment lost 3 bases, leaving 4 bases of the junction unmatched. Germline CDR1 reads SGHTA; CDR2 reads FQGTGA. This CDR3 has 15 amino acids. CDR3 loop: CASSFRQGPYNEQFF. CDR3 nucleotide sequence: TGTGCCAGCAGCTTCAGACAGGGTCCCTACAATGAGCAGTTCTTC.

This chain joins TRBV5-6 and TRBJ2-7, with a possible D match to TRBD1 (6 bases). The CDR3 is 19 amino acids. Germline assignment: CDR1 SGHDT and CDR2 YYEEEE. The V and J ends lost 1 base and 0 bases respectively, with 23 bases between them. The CDR3 DNA follows: TGTGCCAGCAGCTTGTGGGGACCTGTGGGGGCCATAACCTCCTACGAGCAGTACGTC. Protein: CASSLWGPVGAITSYEQYV.

This sequence joins TRBV12-5 and TRBJ2-3; TRBD2 agrees at 9 bases. Germline CDR1 LGHNT, CDR2 FRNRAP. V dropped 7 bases and J dropped 5; count of bases not matched to a gene: 1. The CDR3 covers 12 residues. This chain's CDR3 is CASDSGGDTQYF. The CDR3 DNA reads TGTGCTAGTGATAGCGGGGGAGATACGCAGTATTTT.

This CDR3 is CASSEVVQDEKLFF. DNA of the CDR3: TGTGCCAGCAGTGAAGTGGTGCAGGATGAAAAACTGTTTTTT. The V call is TRBV2, the J call TRBJ1-4; D is uncertain. The length of the CDR3 is 14 residues. Between the trimmed V and J ends, which lost 1 base and 6 bases, there was a span of 9 bases. Germline V gene lookup returns CDR1 SNHLY and CDR2 FYNNEI.

This rearrangement joins TRBV25-1 to TRBJ2-3; 9 nucleotides align to TRBD2. Per germline, CDR1 MGHDK and CDR2 SYGVNS. The CDR3 runs 17 residues. Germline trimming cut 7 bases from V and 2 bases from J; bases unmatched to any gene: 13. The CDR3 loop reads CASTTKAGGLFTDTQYF. CDR3 DNA: TGTGCCAGCACCACCAAAGCGGGGGGACTCTTCACAGATACGCAGTATTTT.

V and J are TRBV7-9 and TRBJ1-6; the match to TRBD1 covers 8 bases. The CDR3 is made up of 17 amino acids. Germline trimming cut 4 bases from V and 0 bases from J; bases unmatched to any gene: 5. Germline loops: CDR1 SEHNR, CDR2 FQNEAQ (reference sequence). The CDR3 region has the DNA TGTGCCAGCAGCTGGGACAGGCCGAGCTCCTATAATTCACCCCTCCACTTT. Protein sequence: CASSWDRPSSYNSPLHF.

The chain carries TRBV6-6 and TRBJ1-1; D ambiguous. V was shortened by 6 bases and J by 0 bases, with 17 bases between the two germline ends. Germline CDR1 is MNHNY and CDR2 is SVGAGI (reference sequence). The CDR3 totals 16 residues. The CDR3 nucleotides read TGTGCCAGCAGCCCTGGGAGATTAGGGATGAACACTGAAGCTTTCTTT. Encoded protein: CASSPGRLGMNTEAFF.

The chain has TRBV6-5 and TRBJ2-7, with 9 bases matching TRBD1. Unmatched junction bases numbered 8, after V lost 7 bases and J lost 4 bases. Germline assignment: CDR1 MNHEY and CDR2 SVGAGI. This CDR3 is 14 amino acids long. DNA for the CDR3: TGTGCCAGCACCAGGACAGGGGAGTCGTACGAGCAGTACGTC. This encodes CASTRTGESYEQYV.

The rearrangement joins TRBV9 to TRBJ2-5; the D gene is possibly TRBD1 (6 bases). This CDR3 has 16 amino acids. V was shortened by 0 bases and J by 5 bases, with 17 bases between the two germline ends. Germline V lookup: CDR1 SGDLS, CDR2 YYNGEE. The chain's CDR3 is CASSVALGGPGETQYF. In nucleotides, the CDR3 is TGTGCCAGCAGCGTAGCCCTTGGGGGCCCGGGTGAGACCCAGTACTTC.

The chain employs TRBV2 and TRBJ1-2; 10 bases line up with TRBD1. V shed 8 bases, J shed 6 bases, and the junction held 9 bases outside the gene matches. Per germline, CDR1 SNHLY and CDR2 FYNNEI. The CDR3 is 14 residues long. The CDR3 is CASQLRTGGDGYTF. For the CDR3, the DNA is TGTGCCAGCCAGCTAAGGACAGGGGGAGATGGCTACACCTTC.

The chain uses TRBV15 and TRBJ2-7; D is possibly TRBD1 (5 bases). The CDR3 loop spans 15 amino acids. Between the trimmed V and J ends, which lost 0 bases and 4 bases, there was a span of 13 bases. The germline V gene has CDR1 LNHNV and CDR2 YYDKDF (reference sequence). The CDR3 sequence: CATSRDRSGSYEQYV. CDR3 nucleotide sequence: TGTGCCACCAGCAGAGATCGTTCAGGGTCGTACGAGCAGTACGTC.

The chain uses TRBV27 and TRBJ2-3; TRBD2 matches at 8 bases. Germline V gene sequence: CDR1 MNHEY, CDR2 SMNVEV (reference sequence). The CDR3 extends over 14 amino acids. With 5 bases clipped from V and 1 base from J, the junction kept 2 bases outside the gene matches. The CDR3 DNA sequence: TGTGCCAGCAGTCGGGAGGGACGCACAGATACGCAGTATTTT. Its protein product is CASSREGRTDTQYF.

The count of this clone is one. The chain is built from TRBV7-9 and TRBJ1-5; D might be TRBD1 (6 bases). The CDR3 runs to 15 residues. The V gene lost 4 bases and the J gene lost 4 bases, with 14 bases spanning the gap. From germline, CDR1 is SEHNR and CDR2 FQNEAQ (reference sequence). In DNA, the CDR3 is TGTGCCAGCAGCTCCACGGCGGGGGCGAATCAGCCCCAGCATTTT. The encoded protein is CASSSTAGANQPQHF. Full variable domain (outside the CDR3, taken from reference TRBV7-9 and TRBJ1-5): DTGVSQNPRHKITKRGQNVTFRCDPISEHNRLYWYRQTLGQGPEFLTYFQNEAQLEKSRLLSDRFSAERPKGSFSTLEIQRTEQGDSAMYLCASSSTAGANQPQHFGDGTRLSIL.

This sequence joins TRBV30 and TRBJ2-7, with 9 nucleotides matching TRBD2. The germline V gene encodes CDR1 GTSNPN and CDR2 SVGIG (reference sequence). V lost 4 bases, J lost 5 bases, and 12 bases stayed unmatched. This CDR3 contains 15 residues. The CDR3 loop reads CAWTGPGLAAHEQYF. The CDR3 bases are TGTGCCTGGACTGGTCCGGGACTAGCAGCCCACGAGCAGTACTTC.

This clone came up once. The chain combines TRBV7-8 with TRBJ2-7; TRBD1 matches 8 bases. This CDR3 has 16 amino acids. Trimming took 5 bases from V and 0 from J; bases not matched to a gene: 9. The germline gives CDR1 SGHVS, CDR2 FQNEAQ. The CDR3: CASSPPKGTGSYEQYF. The CDR3 DNA sequence: TGTGCCAGCAGCCCACCCAAAGGGACAGGCTCCTACGAGCAGTACTTC.

The chain carries TRBV3-1 (or the pseudogene TRBV3-2) and TRBJ1-3, with TRBD1 matching over 7 bases. The germline CDR1 and CDR2 sequences are LGHDT and YNNKEL (reference sequence). V shed 4 bases and J 0 bases; nucleotides not matched to a gene: 3. CDR3 length: 15 amino acids. The CDR3 is CASSLTGISGNTIYF. CDR3 coding DNA: TGTGCCAGCAGCCTGACAGGGATCTCTGGAAACACCATATATTTT.

The genes are TRBV29-1 and TRBJ1-1; 7 bases fit TRBD1. CDR1 is SQVTM and CDR2 is ANQGSEA in the germline V gene. V lost 0 bases to trimming and J lost 6 bases; unmatched junction nucleotides: 7. The CDR3 totals 14 residues. Written as DNA, the CDR3 is TGCAGCGTTGAAGATTTTACAGGGGCGGCTGAAGCTTTCTTT. Translation gives CSVEDFTGAAEAFF. The entire variable domain, with the rest obtained from reference TRBV29-1 and TRBJ1-1, is as follows: SAVISQKPSRDICQRGTSLTIQCQVDSQVTMMFWYRQQPGQSLTLIATANQGSEATYESGFVIDKFPISRPNLTFSTLTVSNMSPEDSSIYLCSVEDFTGAAEAFFGQGTRLTVV.

The chain employs TRBV5-4 and TRBJ1-4; 8 bases map to TRBD1. CDR1 is SGHNT, CDR2 YYREEE, per germline (reference sequence). This CDR3 has 17 amino acids. After removal of 4 bases from V and 3 bases from J, the junction contained 11 bases not matched to a gene. The CDR3 DNA reads TGTGCCAGCAGCACTGGACAGGGAAGCGGAGCTAATGAAAAACTGTTTTTT. Its translation is CASSTGQGSGANEKLFF. Together with reference TRBV5-4 and TRBJ1-4, the CDR3 gives the full variable domain: ETGVTQSPTHLIKTRGQQVTLRCSSQSGHNTVSWYQQALGQGPQFIFQYYREEENGRGNFPPRFSGLQFPNYSSELNVNALELDDSALYLCASSTGQGSGANEKLFFGSGTQLSVL.

This chain joins TRBV18 and TRBJ2-5; D is perhaps TRBD2 (6 bases). V was shortened by 5 bases and J by 3 bases, with 13 bases between the two germline ends. CDR1 and CDR2 from the germline V gene are KGHSH and LQKENI. This CDR3 is 14 amino acids long. The CDR3 nucleotides are TGTGCCAGCTCATCTTCAAGGGAGGAAGAGACCCAGTACTTC. Its protein is CASSSSREEETQYF.

V usage is TRBV7-3 and J usage is TRBJ2-3, with 12 bases identical to TRBD2. CDR3 size: 16 residues. The germline V gene encodes CDR1 SGHTA and CDR2 FQGTGA. V shed 6 bases, J shed 2 bases, and the junction held 6 bases outside the gene matches. CDR3 sequence: CASSPTSGGFTDTQYF. CDR3 DNA sequence: TGTGCCAGCAGTCCGACTAGCGGGGGATTCACAGATACGCAGTATTTT.

The V and J genes are TRBV6-6 and TRBJ1-5, with 8 positions matching TRBD1. The CDR3 is made up of 17 amino acids. V shed 5 bases, J shed 3 bases, and the junction held 12 bases outside the gene matches. CDR1 and CDR2 (germline): MNHNY, SVGAGI (reference sequence). The CDR3 is CASSPSGGTGFNQPQHF. DNA of the CDR3: TGTGCCAGCAGTCCTTCCGGGGGGACAGGTTTCAATCAGCCCCAGCATTTT.

In nucleotides, the CDR3 is TGTGCCAGCAGTTTACGGGAGAGCTCCTACAATGAGCAGTTCTTC. Translating gives CASSLRESSYNEQFF. V usage is TRBV27 and J usage is TRBJ2-1; maybe TRBD2 (6 bases). Trimming took off 2 bases at V and 0 bases at J, with 8 bases between the two ends. The CDR3 spans 15 residues. Germline V gene lookup returns CDR1 MNHEY and CDR2 SMNVEV (reference sequence).

J is TRBJ2-5 and V is TRBV3-1 (or the pseudogene TRBV3-2); 11 bases agree with TRBD2. Germline trimming cut 0 bases from V and 6 bases from J; bases unmatched to any gene: 15. The germline CDR1 and CDR2 sequences are LGHDT and YNNKEL (reference sequence). The length of the CDR3 is 19 residues. As DNA, the CDR3 is TGTGCCAGCAGCCAAGATCGGGTGGGGCTAGCGGGGGGACCGAAGACCCAGTACTTC. Its translation: CASSQDRVGLAGGPKTQYF.

The chain joins TRBV9 to TRBJ2-5, with 11 bases lining up with TRBD2. Losses at the gene ends were 6 bases for V and 2 bases for J; bases not matched to a gene: 0. Germline V gives CDR1 SGDLS, CDR2 YYNGEE. CDR3 length: 13 residues. CDR3 sequence (DNA): TGTGCCAGCACTAGCGGGGGGCAAGAGACCCAGTACTTC. This sequence encodes CASTSGGQETQYF.